The clone carrying this TCR beta chain appeared a few times. The antigen is not known. Quantitative 5'-RACE was performed with molecular barcodes, and it yielded the TCR beta libraries. TCRdb re-called the 5' RACE reads through MiXCR, storing one row per CDR3 protein. Among about 40,000 distinct CDR3 sequences listed, more than 15% were seen once. This record belongs to a study of CD8 T cells in ankylosing spondylitis. The study's findings and limits: It was reported that disease-linked clones were significantly enriched in matched ankylosing spondylitis synovial fluid. Disease-linked clones displayed a CD8+ phenotype and appeared relatively rarely in peripheral blood. Several highly homologous variants formed a TCR beta motif that appeared characteristic of ankylosing spondylitis blood.

From germline, CDR1 is SGHTA and CDR2 FQGNSA. CDR3 length equals 15 residues. Trimming left V 1 base short and J 4 bases short, with 12 bases between. This receptor was obtained from a male donor with ankylosing spondylitis or in good health (not recorded which). This chain joins TRBV7-2 and TRBJ2-3; TRBD2 might be the D (7 bases). Source material: blood. The CDR3 protein is CASSLGGGLPDTQYF. Written as DNA, the CDR3 is TGTGCCAGCAGCTTAGGGGGGGGCCTGCCAGATACGCAGTATTTT.